The rows below give T cell receptor beta chains drawn from one sample of a study of blood T cell repertoires in COVID-19. Method: immunoSEQ multiplex PCR; TCRdb's copy keeps in-frame clones and lacks some. The profile shows about 200,000 clones, around 80% of them singletons. Sequencing was carried out using peripheral blood. Source of these receptors: a human donor in a cohort sampled during active COVID-19. The CDR3 runs from the conserved cysteine through the conserved F or W. A D gene is named only where the DNA matches it firmly. Clone size appears in some rows only: once, few, many, or a class for an expanded clone.

v_call	d_call	clone_size	j_call	cdr3_nt	cdr3_aa
TRBV18	TRBD2	.	TRBJ2-2	TGTGCCAGCTCACCTCTGCTGCGGCGGGAGGTCGCCGGGGAGCTGTTTTTT	CASSPLLRREVAGELFF
TRBV4-3	.	.	TRBJ1-1	TGCGCCAGCAGCCAAGAAGCGGGGATGAACACTGAAGCTTTCTTT	CASSQEAGMNTEAFF
TRBV10-3	TRBD1	.	TRBJ2-6	TGTGCCATCAGTGGACAGGGGGCTGGGGCCAACGTCCTGACTTTC	CAISGQGAGANVLTF
TRBV24-1	TRBD2	.	TRBJ2-5	TGTGCCACCAGTGACGTGGGAGCGGGGGCCCAGTACTTC	CATSDVGAGAQYF
TRBV19	.	once	TRBJ1-2	TGTGCCAGTAGGCAAGACAAAGTGGCTGGCTACACCTTC	CASRQDKVAGYTF
TRBV7-2	.	few	TRBJ2-7	TGTGCCAGTGGAGGGTTCTACGAGCAGTACTTC	CASGGFYEQYF
TRBV27	TRBD1	.	TRBJ1-4	TGTGCCAGCAGTACCCGACAGGGGAATGAAAAACTGTTTTTT	CASSTRQGNEKLFF
TRBV27	TRBD2	.	TRBJ2-4	TGTGCCAGCAGTTTAAGGCTAGCGGGAGATGGAGCCAAAAACATTCAGTACTTC	CASSLRLAGDGAKNIQYF
TRBV27	TRBD1	few	TRBJ2-5	TGTGCCAGCAGCAAGGGACAGGGGGCCCAGACCCAGTACTTC	CASSKGQGAQTQYF
TRBV10-3	TRBD1	once	TRBJ1-5	TGTGCCAGCCGACAGACAGGGGTGGGCAATCAGCCCCAGCATTTT	CASRQTGVGNQPQHF
TRBV12-3/TRBV12-4	TRBD2	.	TRBJ2-1	TGTGCCAGCAGTCAGACTAGCGGATTGCAGTTCTTC	CASSQTSGLQFF
TRBV29-1	TRBD1	.	TRBJ2-7	TGCAGCGCTATAGACAGGGGGTCTCTCGAGCAGTACTTC	CSAIDRGSLEQYF
TRBV7-9	.	once	TRBJ1-3	TGTGCCAGCAGCCCCGGGGGAAACACCATATATTTT	CASSPGGNTIYF
TRBV28	TRBD2	.	TRBJ2-3	TGTGCCAGCAGTTTGCCCCACGGGACTATGACAGATACGCAGTATTTT	CASSLPHGTMTDTQYF
TRBV7-9	TRBD1	.	TRBJ2-5	TGTGCCAGCAGCTTAGTAGGAAACGCCGGGACAGGGGGCCTCAAGACCCAGTACTTC	CASSLVGNAGTGGLKTQYF
TRBV12-5	TRBD2	.	TRBJ2-3	TGTGCTAGTGGTCTTAGCGGGTTAGTGGGTACGCAGTATTTT	CASGLSGLVGTQYF
TRBV7-9	.	many	TRBJ1-1	TGTGCCAGCAGCTCAATGGCCTCGGGTACTGAAGCTTTCTTT	CASSSMASGTEAFF
TRBV2	.	.	TRBJ2-5	TGTGCCAGCGAATGGACAGTCCTAGAGACCCAGTACTTC	CASEWTVLETQYF